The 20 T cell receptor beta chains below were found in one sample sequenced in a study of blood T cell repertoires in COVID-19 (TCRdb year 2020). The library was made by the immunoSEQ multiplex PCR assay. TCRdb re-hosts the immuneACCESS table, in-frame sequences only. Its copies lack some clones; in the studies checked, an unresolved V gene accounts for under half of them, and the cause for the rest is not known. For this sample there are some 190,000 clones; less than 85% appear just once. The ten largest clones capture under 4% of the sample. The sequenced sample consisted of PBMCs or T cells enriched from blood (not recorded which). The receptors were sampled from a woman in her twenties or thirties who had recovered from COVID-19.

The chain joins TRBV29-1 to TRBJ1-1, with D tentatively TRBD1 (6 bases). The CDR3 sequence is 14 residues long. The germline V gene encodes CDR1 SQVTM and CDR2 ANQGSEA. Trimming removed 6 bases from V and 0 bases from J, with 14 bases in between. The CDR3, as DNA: TGCAGCGTGGGGGCGGCAGGCTTGAACACTGAAGCTTTCTTT. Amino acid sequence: CSVGAAGLNTEAFF.

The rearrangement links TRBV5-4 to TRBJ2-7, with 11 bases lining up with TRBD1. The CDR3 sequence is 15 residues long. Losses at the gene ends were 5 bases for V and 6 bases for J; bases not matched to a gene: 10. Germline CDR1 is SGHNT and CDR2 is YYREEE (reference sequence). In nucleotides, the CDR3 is TGTGCCAGCAGACCGACCGGGACAGGGGGTGTCGAGCAGTACTTC. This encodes CASRPTGTGGVEQYF.

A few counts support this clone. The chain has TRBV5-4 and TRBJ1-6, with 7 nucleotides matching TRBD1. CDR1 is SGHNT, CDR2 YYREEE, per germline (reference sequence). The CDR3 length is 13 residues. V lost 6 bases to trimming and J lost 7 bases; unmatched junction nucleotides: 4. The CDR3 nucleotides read TGTGCCAGCACGGACAGGAGCAATTCACCCCTCCACTTT. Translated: CASTDRSNSPLHF.

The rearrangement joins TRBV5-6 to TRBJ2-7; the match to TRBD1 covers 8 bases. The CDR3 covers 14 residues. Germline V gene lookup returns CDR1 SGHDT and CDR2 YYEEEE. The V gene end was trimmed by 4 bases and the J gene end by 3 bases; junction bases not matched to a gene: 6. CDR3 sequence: CASSPKTGVYEQYV. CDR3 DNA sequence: TGTGCCAGCAGCCCAAAGACAGGGGTCTACGAGCAGTACGTC.

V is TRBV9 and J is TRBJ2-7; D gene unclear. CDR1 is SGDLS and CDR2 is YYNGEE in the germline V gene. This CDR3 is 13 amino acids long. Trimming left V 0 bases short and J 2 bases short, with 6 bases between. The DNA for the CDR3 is TGTGCCAGCAGCGTAGAAAGCACCTACGAGCAGTACGTC. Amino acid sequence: CASSVESTYEQYV.

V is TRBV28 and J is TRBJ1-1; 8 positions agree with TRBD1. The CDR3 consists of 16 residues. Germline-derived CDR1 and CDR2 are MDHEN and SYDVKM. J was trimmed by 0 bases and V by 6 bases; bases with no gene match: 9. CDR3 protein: CASSYVGTGMNTEAFF. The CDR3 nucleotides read TGTGCCAGCAGCTACGTCGGGACAGGTATGAACACTGAAGCTTTCTTT.

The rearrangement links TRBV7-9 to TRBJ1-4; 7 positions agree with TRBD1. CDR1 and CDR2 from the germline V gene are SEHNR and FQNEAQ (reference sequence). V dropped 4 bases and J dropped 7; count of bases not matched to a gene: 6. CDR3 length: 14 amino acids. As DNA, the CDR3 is TGTGCCAGCAGCTCCGGGACAGCCGGTGAAAAACTGTTTTTT. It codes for CASSSGTAGEKLFF.

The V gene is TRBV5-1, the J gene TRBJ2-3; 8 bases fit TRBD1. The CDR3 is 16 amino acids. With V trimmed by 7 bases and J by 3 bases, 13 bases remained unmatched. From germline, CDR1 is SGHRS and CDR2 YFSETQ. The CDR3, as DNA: TGCGCCAGCGTAGCTTCTCGGCAGGGGGCAACAGATACGCAGTATTTT. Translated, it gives CASVASRQGATDTQYF.

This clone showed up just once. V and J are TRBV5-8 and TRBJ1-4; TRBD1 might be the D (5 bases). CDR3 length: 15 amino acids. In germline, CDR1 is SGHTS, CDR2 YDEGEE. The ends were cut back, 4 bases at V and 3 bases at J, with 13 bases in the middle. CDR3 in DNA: TGTGCCAGCAGCCCACTGGACACGTCTAATGAAAAACTGTTTTTT. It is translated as CASSPLDTSNEKLFF.

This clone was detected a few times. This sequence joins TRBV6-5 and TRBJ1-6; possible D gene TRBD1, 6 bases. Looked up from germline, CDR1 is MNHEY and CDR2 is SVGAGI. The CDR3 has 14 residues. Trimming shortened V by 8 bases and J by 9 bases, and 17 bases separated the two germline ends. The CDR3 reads CASAGETTGSPLHF. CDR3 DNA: TGTGCCAGCGCAGGGGAAACCACCGGTTCACCCCTCCACTTT.

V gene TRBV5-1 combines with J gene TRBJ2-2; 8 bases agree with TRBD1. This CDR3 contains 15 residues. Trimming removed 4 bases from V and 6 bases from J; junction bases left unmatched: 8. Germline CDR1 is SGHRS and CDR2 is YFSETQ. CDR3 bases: TGCGCCAGCAGCAACGGACAGGGAAGTCCCGGGGAGCTGTTTTTT. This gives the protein CASSNGQGSPGELFF.

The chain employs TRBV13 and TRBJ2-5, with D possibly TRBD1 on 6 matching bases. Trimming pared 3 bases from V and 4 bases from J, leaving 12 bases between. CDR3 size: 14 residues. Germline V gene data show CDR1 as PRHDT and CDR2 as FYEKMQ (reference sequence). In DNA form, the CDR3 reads TGTGCCAGCAGCTTGTGGCAGGGGAGAGAGACCCAGTACTTC. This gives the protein CASSLWQGRETQYF.

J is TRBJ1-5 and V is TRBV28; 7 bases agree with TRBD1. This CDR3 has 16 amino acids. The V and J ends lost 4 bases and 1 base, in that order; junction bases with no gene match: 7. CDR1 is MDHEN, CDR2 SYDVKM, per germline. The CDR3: CASSSAYRGSNQPQHF. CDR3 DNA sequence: TGTGCCAGCAGTTCCGCCTACAGGGGAAGCAATCAGCCCCAGCATTTT.

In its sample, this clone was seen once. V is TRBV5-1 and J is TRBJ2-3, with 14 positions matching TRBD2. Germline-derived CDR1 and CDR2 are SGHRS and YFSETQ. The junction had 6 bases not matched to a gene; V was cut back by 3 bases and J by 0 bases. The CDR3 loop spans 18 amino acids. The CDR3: CASSSGLAGGASTDTQYF. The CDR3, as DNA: TGCGCCAGCAGCTCCGGACTAGCGGGGGGCGCTAGCACAGATACGCAGTATTTT.

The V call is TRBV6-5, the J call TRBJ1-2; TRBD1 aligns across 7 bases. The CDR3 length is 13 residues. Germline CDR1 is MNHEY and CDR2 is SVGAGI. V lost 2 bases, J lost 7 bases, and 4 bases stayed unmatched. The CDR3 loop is CASSYIGGTGYTF. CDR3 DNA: TGTGCCAGCAGTTACATAGGGGGCACTGGCTACACCTTC.

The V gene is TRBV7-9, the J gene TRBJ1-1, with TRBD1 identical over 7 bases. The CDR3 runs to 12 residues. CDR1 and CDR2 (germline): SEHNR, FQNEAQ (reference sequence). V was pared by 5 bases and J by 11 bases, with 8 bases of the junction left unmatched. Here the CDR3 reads CASSLDRVTAFF. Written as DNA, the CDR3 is TGTGCCAGCAGCCTTGACAGGGTAACGGCTTTCTTT.

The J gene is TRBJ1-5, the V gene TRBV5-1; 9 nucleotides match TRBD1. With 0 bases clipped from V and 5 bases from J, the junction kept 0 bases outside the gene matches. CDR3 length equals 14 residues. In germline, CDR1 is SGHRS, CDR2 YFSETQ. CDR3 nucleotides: TGCGCCAGCAGCTTGGGACAGGGGGATCAGCCCCAGCATTTT. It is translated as CASSLGQGDQPQHF. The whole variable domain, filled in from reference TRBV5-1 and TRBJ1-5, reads KAGVTQTPRYLIKTRGQQVTLSCSPISGHRSVSWYQQTPGQGLQFLFEYFSETQRNKGNFPGRFSGRQFSNSRSEMNVSTLELGDSALYLCASSLGQGDQPQHFGDGTRLSIL.

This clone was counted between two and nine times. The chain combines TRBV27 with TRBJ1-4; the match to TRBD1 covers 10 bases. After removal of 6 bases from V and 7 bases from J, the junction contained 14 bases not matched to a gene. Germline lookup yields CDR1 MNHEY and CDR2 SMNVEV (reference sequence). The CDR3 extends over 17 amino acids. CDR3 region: CASSSLPWTGGAEKLFF. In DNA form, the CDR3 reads TGTGCCAGCAGCTCCTTGCCGTGGACAGGGGGAGCTGAAAAACTGTTTTTT.

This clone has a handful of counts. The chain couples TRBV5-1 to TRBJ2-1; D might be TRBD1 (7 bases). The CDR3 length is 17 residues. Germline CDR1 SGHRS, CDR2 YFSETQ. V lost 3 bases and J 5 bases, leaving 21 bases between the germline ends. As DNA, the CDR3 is TGCGCCAGCAGCTCCTTGGTCCAGGGGGGTTCCAACAATGAGCAGTTCTTC. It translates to CASSSLVQGGSNNEQFF. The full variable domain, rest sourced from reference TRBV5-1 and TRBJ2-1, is KAGVTQTPRYLIKTRGQQVTLSCSPISGHRSVSWYQQTPGQGLQFLFEYFSETQRNKGNFPGRFSGRQFSNSRSEMNVSTLELGDSALYLCASSSLVQGGSNNEQFFGPGTRLTVL.

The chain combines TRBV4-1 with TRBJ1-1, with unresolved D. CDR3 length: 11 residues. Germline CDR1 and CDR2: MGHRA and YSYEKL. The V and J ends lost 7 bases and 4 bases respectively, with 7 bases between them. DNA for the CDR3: TGCGCCAGCACCGGCGGCACTGAAGCTTTCTTT. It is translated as CASTGGTEAFF.